This T cell receptor beta chain emerged from a study of T cells in localized non-small cell lung cancer (dated by TCRdb to the early 2020s). Context from the whole study: Comparing tumors with uninvolved tumor-adjacent lungs, the study looked at the T cell repertoires of 200 to 250 patients with early-stage NSCLC. The cohort was made up of around 250 treatment-naive NSCLC patients whose localized lung tumors had been resected. A mean age of around 66 years was recorded for the NSCLC patients, of whom roughly 130 were male and 100 to 110 were female.

Study-level results and caveats: Of the top 100 tumor clones, a median of approximately 60 were detected in paired uninvolved adjacent lung; approximately 28 were also among that lung's top 100. Higher blood T cell density associated with longer overall survival, while higher adjacent-lung clonality associated with shorter survival. Because multi-region tumor sequencing was not performed, intratumor heterogeneity could not be ruled out. Because of the exploratory design, TCR variables were selected using unadjusted p-values without false-discovery rate correction. Uninvolved tumor-adjacent lung showed the highest T cell clonality, higher than tumor, which suggests more focused antigenic responses in the uninvolved tumor-adjacent lung.

TCR beta CDR3 regions were sequenced from DNA using the immunoSEQ Assay. The authors' analysis ran thus. T cell density was computed as TCR beta template counts normalized to usable DNA estimated by amplifying housekeeping genes. Richness was estimated using the preseqR package, with extrapolation to 400,000 templates for PBMC samples and to 120,000 templates for tissue samples. Clonality was calculated as one minus Pielou's evenness. To identify tissue-enriched TCRs, differential abundance testing was run on productive amino-acid clonotypes with a minimum total count of 5 and an alpha of 0.1. The Jaccard Index and the Morisita Overlap Index were used to measure repertoire overlap between compartments. TCR beta CDR3s were clustered by GLIPH together with public tetramer-defined viral CDR3s, and at least three viral sequences plus V-gene enrichment were required for viral motifs. TCRdb retrieved this table from immuneACCESS and kept in-frame rearrangements only. Not all clones are present; in checked studies, unresolved V genes account for under half, and no reason is known for the remainder. V and J calls and clone size are as listed in that table; D and trimming were resolved from the DNA. Counted in this sample were around 26,000 clones; around 90% of them appeared once. The biggest ten clones account for roughly 4% of the sample.

There are 15 amino acids in the CDR3, from cysteine to phenylalanine inclusive. The sequence is cut down to CDR3 DNA, 45 bases in frame from base 1. Germline trimming: 4 bases from V, 7 bases from J; junction bases outside gene matches: 9. From the germline V gene (reference sequence), CDR1 is LNHDA and CDR2 is SQIVND. At diagnosis, peripheral blood, uninvolved tumor-adjacent lung and tumor were collected and stored as a combination of fresh-frozen and FFPE material. Blood samples were analyzed as peripheral blood mononuclear cells for TCR repertoire profiling. Regarding this clone: Its recognized antigen is unknown. No base-level quality is on record; no much larger clone is a single base apart.

The origin of this receptor is a female donor of 60 years or more with stage II squamous cell lung carcinoma. The source was peripheral blood, collected before any cancer treatment. The chain was built from TRBV19 and TRBJ2-7, with 11 central nucleotides matching TRBD1. This receptor has the CDR3 CASSTGTGGTREQYF. The sequenced DNA is TGTGCCAGTAGTACCGGGACAGGGGGAACAAGAGAGCAGTACTTC.